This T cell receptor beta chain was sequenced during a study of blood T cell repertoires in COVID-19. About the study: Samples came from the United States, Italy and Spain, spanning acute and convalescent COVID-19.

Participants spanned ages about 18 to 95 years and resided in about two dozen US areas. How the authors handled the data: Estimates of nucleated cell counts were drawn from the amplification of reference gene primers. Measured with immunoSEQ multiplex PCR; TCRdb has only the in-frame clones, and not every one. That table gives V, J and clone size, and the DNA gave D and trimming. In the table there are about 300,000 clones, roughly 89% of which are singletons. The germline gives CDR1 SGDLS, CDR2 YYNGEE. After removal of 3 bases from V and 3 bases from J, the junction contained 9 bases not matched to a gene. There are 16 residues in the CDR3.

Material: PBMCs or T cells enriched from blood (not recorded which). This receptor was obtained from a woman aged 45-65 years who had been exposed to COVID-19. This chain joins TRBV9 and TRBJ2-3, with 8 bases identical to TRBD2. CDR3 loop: CASSASGGSRTDTQYF. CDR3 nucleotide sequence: TGTGCCAGCAGCGCAAGCGGGGGTTCCAGGACAGATACGCAGTATTTT.